The TCR beta chain under discussion was sequenced for a study of cytomegalovirus exposure and HLA in healthy donors. General study results and limits: Despite most TCR sequences being rare, some public TCRs occurred in many donors. The classifier reportedly diagnosed cytomegalovirus status with high specificity and sensitivity.

CDR1 and CDR2 from the germline V gene are SGHRS and YFSETQ. CDR3 length equals 15 residues. With 0 bases removed from V and 3 bases from J, the gap between germline ends came to 10 bases. The sample holds a few counts of this clone. Its target is unknown. The same CDR3 is also encoded by other DNA sequences in this sample. The PCR used 60 Vbeta and 13 Jbeta primers. Using immunoSEQ multiplex PCR, the repertoire was profiled, and TCRdb retains in-frame clones only, with some absent. Seen here are 180,000 or so clones, 75% to 90% observed once, and the top ten hold 4.5%. The sequencing sample was made of PBMCs. This rearrangement joins TRBV5-1 to TRBJ2-1, with a weak D call TRBD2 (6 bases). The receptor was derived from a woman between 45 and 65 years old in good health and CMV-seropositive. The CDR3 is CASSLAGGDYNEQFF. CDR3 DNA sequence: TGCGCCAGCAGCTTGGCCGGGGGAGACTACAATGAGCAGTTCTTC. The whole variable domain, remainder taken from reference TRBV5-1 and TRBJ2-1, is KAGVTQTPRYLIKTRGQQVTLSCSPISGHRSVSWYQQTPGQGLQFLFEYFSETQRNKGNFPGRFSGRQFSNSRSEMNVSTLELGDSALYLCASSLAGGDYNEQFFGPGTRLTVL.